Listed here are 4 T cell receptor beta chains from one sample, sequenced in a study of CD8+ T cells in alopecia areata. The sample's treatment: oral pan-JAK inhibitor, 5-10 mg twice daily. Sequencing used cDNA as its template, made by extracting RNA and reverse transcribing it. Repertoires were generated with immunoSEQ multiplex PCR, while TCRdb's copy carries only in-frame clones and drops some. The repertoire has around 180,000 clones, more than 50% of them found once; the top ten carry about 0.94%. Sequenced here: CD4+ T cells sorted from blood, sampled at week 24, from a patient treated with tofacitinib. These receptors were collected from a human donor with alopecia areata.

The chain has TRBV29-1 and TRBJ2-3; 11 bases are shared with TRBD2. The junction had 3 bases not matched to a gene; V was cut back by 5 bases and J by 2 bases. Germline lookup yields CDR1 SQVTM and CDR2 ANQGSEA. The length of the CDR3 is 14 residues. As DNA, the CDR3 is TGCAGCGTTATTAGCGGGGGGGTCACAGATACGCAGTATTTT. Protein product: CSVISGGVTDTQYF.

This clone has more than one count but fewer than ten. The chain joins TRBV5-1 to TRBJ1-1; the D gene is possibly TRBD1 (5 bases). The V and J ends lost 2 bases and 6 bases respectively, with 14 bases between them. CDR1 and CDR2 from the germline V gene are SGHRS and YFSETQ. This CDR3 has 14 amino acids. This CDR3 is CASSFRGAGAEAFF. Written as DNA, the CDR3 is TGCGCCAGCAGCTTCAGAGGGGCCGGAGCTGAAGCTTTCTTT.

The J gene is TRBJ2-7, the V gene TRBV7-9; D ambiguous. The CDR3 is 14 residues long. V shed 2 bases and J shed 4 bases, with 12 bases lying between them. Per germline, CDR1 SEHNR and CDR2 FQNEAQ (reference sequence). The CDR3 coding sequence is TGTGCCAGCAGCTTAATCCCCCAAAATTACGAGCAGTACTTC. It yields the protein CASSLIPQNYEQYF.

The chain joins TRBV30 to TRBJ2-5, with D uncertain. The germline gives CDR1 GTSNPN, CDR2 SVGIG (reference sequence). V was cut by 1 base and J by 4 bases, with 10 bases left in between. The CDR3 has 13 residues. The CDR3: CAWSGDVPETQYF. Here the CDR3 DNA reads TGTGCCTGGAGTGGGGATGTCCCAGAGACCCAGTACTTC. Complete variable domain (other parts from reference TRBV30 and TRBJ2-5): SQTIHQWPATLVQPVGSPLSLECTVEGTSNPNLYWYRQAAGRGLQLLFYSVGIGQISSEVPQNLSASRPQDRQFILSSKKLLLSDSGFYLCAWSGDVPETQYFGPGTRLLVL.